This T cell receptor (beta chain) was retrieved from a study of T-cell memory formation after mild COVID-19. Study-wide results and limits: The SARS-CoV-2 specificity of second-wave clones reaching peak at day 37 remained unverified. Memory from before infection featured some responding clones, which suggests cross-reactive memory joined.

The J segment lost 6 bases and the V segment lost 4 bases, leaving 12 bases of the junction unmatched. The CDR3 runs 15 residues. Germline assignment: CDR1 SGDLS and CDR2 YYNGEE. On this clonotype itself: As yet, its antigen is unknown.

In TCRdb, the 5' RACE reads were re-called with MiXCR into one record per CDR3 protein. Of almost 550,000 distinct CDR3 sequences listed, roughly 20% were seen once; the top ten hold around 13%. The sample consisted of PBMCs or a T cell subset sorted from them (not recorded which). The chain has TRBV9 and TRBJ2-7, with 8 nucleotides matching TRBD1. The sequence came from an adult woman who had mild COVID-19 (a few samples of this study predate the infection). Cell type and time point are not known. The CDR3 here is CASSTSTLQGGEQYF. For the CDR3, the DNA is TGTGCCAGCAGCACCTCAACCTTACAGGGGGGCGAGCAGTACTTC.